Following are 25 T cell receptor beta chains from one sample sequenced in a study of identical twins. TCRdb ran MiXCR on the 5' RACE reads and lists one entry per CDR3 protein. Of fewer than 250,000 distinct CDR3 sequences listed, roughly 9.4% were seen once; the top ten hold around 5%. The specimen was memory (CD45RO+) T cells sorted from blood. The receptors come from a young woman in good health.

This chain connects TRBV4-1 to TRBJ2-2; D gene uncertain. The CDR3 runs to 15 residues. Deletions cut 2 bases from V and 1 base from J, with 8 bases between. The germline CDR1 and CDR2 sequences are MGHRA and YSYEKL. CDR3 region: CASSQTPKNTGELFF. The DNA of the CDR3 is TGCGCCAGCAGCCAAACCCCGAAGAACACCGGGGAGCTGTTTTTT.

The V gene is TRBV2, the J gene TRBJ1-4; TRBD1 matches 10 bases. This CDR3 region has 14 residues. Looked up from germline, CDR1 is SNHLY and CDR2 is FYNNEI. J lost 6 bases, V lost 7 bases, and 5 bases had no gene match. As DNA, the CDR3 is TGTGCCAGCATTTTCGGGACAGGGGATGAAAAACTGTTTTTT. This translates into CASIFGTGDEKLFF.

This clonotype was picked up many times. The chain links TRBV5-1 to TRBJ1-1; possibly TRBD1 for D (6 bases). CDR1 SGHRS and CDR2 YFSETQ come from the germline V gene. Trimming took 5 bases from V and 0 from J, leaving 8 bases between them. CDR3 length equals 13 residues. CDR3 nucleotide sequence: TGCGCCAGCAGACCAGGGGTGAACACTGAAGCTTTCTTT. Translation gives CASRPGVNTEAFF.

This chain joins TRBV7-9 and TRBJ2-6; tentatively, D is TRBD1 (5 bases). The germline V gene has CDR1 SEHNR and CDR2 FQNEAQ (reference sequence). Trimming removed 3 bases from V and 2 bases from J, with 8 bases in between. This CDR3 has 15 residues. This CDR3 reads CASSLTAAGANVLTF. CDR3 sequence (DNA): TGTGCCAGCAGCTTGACAGCTGCTGGGGCCAACGTCCTGACTTTC.

This clonotype has more than one count but fewer than ten. The chain has TRBV11-2 and TRBJ2-1, with a possible D match to TRBD2 (7 bases). The V and J ends lost 5 bases and 0 bases respectively, with 17 bases between them. The CDR3 extends over 17 amino acids. Germline CDR1 reads SGHAT; CDR2 reads FQNNGV. CDR3 sequence reads: CASSPGGARSSYNEQFF. In DNA, the CDR3 is TGTGCCAGCAGCCCTGGGGGGGCCCGAAGCTCCTACAATGAGCAGTTCTTC.

This clonotype was seen a handful of times. The V gene is TRBV20-1, the J gene TRBJ2-3; D call uncertain. CDR1 is DFQATT and CDR2 is SNEGSKA in the germline V gene (reference sequence). This CDR3 region has 12 residues. Between the trimmed V and J ends, which lost 3 bases and 8 bases, there was a span of 12 bases. CDR3 region: CSASTPPGTQYF. The CDR3 DNA reads TGCAGTGCTAGTACCCCTCCCGGTACGCAGTATTTT.

This clonotype was seen a handful of times. The chain links TRBV5-4 to TRBJ1-1, with unresolved D. Looked up from germline, CDR1 is SGHNT and CDR2 is YYREEE (reference sequence). V dropped 1 base and J dropped 8 bases, with 18 bases sitting between them. The CDR3 sequence is 15 residues long. The CDR3 here is CASSLKASPQMEAFF. The CDR3 nucleotides are TGTGCCAGCAGCTTGAAGGCCTCCCCGCAGATGGAAGCTTTCTTT.

The chain has TRBV7-9 and TRBJ2-6, with no clear D. Trimming shortened V by 2 bases and J by 2 bases, and 10 bases separated the two germline ends. Germline values: CDR1 SEHNR, CDR2 FQNEAQ (reference sequence). The CDR3 has 16 residues. The CDR3 DNA reads TGTGCCAGCAGCTTAAGCTATCGAACTGGGGCCAACGTCCTGACTTTC. It yields the protein CASSLSYRTGANVLTF.

V and J are TRBV29-1 and TRBJ2-5; 8 bases line up with TRBD2. Trimming removed 5 bases from V and 0 bases from J; junction bases left unmatched: 17. Germline CDR1 and CDR2: SQVTM and ANQGSEA. The CDR3 spans 18 residues. CDR3 DNA: TGCAGCGTTAAGGGGGGCGGGGGGCTTTTCCTTTACCAAGAGACCCAGTACTTC. It translates to CSVKGGGGLFLYQETQYF.

V usage is TRBV7-2 and J usage is TRBJ2-3; TRBD2 matches 7 bases. Germline CDR1 reads SGHTA; CDR2 reads FQGNSA. V was pared by 1 base and J by 2 bases, with 3 bases of the junction left unmatched. CDR3 length equals 15 residues. DNA for the CDR3: TGTGCCAGCAGCTTAGGACGGGAGGCCACAGATACGCAGTATTTT. Amino acids: CASSLGREATDTQYF.

The rearrangement joins TRBV20-1 to TRBJ2-5, with TRBD2 as a possible D gene (5 bases). The CDR3 extends over 14 amino acids. V was shortened by 1 base and J by 1 base, with 10 bases between the two germline ends. Germline-derived CDR1 and CDR2 are DFQATT and SNEGSKA (reference sequence). CDR3 sequence (DNA): TGCAGTGCTAGAGTTTCGGGATCCCAAGAGACCCAGTACTTC. Translation gives CSARVSGSQETQYF.

CDR3 coding DNA: TGTGCCAGCAGTCCTACTAGCGGCCCACAATACGAGCAGTACTTC. This sequence encodes CASSPTSGPQYEQYF. The genes are TRBV7-2 and TRBJ2-7; 8 bases map to TRBD2. CDR1 and CDR2 from the germline V gene are SGHTA and FQGNSA. The CDR3 length is 15 residues. V dropped 6 bases and J dropped 4; count of bases not matched to a gene: 11.

The genes are TRBV5-6 and TRBJ2-4; TRBD2 agrees at 11 bases. Germline V CDR1 and CDR2: SGHDT, YYEEEE. This CDR3 is built from 17 residues. Trimming took 0 bases from V and 1 from J; bases not matched to a gene: 3. The CDR3 DNA reads TGTGCCAGCAGCTTGGTGCTAGCGGGAGGTGCCAAAAACATTCAGTACTTC. It specifies CASSLVLAGGAKNIQYF. The variable domain in full, with the rest retrieved from reference TRBV5-6 and TRBJ2-4, is DAGVTQSPTHLIKTRGQQVTLRCSPKSGHDTVSWYQQALGQGPQFIFQYYEEEERQRGNFPDRFSGHQFPNYSSELNVNALLLGDSALYLCASSLVLAGGAKNIQYFGAGTRLSVL.

This clonotype was counted between two and nine times. The chain joins TRBV6-1 to TRBJ1-2; TRBD1 might be the D (6 bases). The CDR3 extends over 14 amino acids. Germline values: CDR1 MNHNS, CDR2 SASEGT. Trimming took off 6 bases at V and 2 bases at J, with 13 bases between the two ends. Here the CDR3 reads CASRPGGANYGYTF. The CDR3 DNA follows: TGTGCCAGCAGACCCGGGGGGGCCAACTATGGCTACACCTTC.

There are a few counts of this clonotype. The chain recombines TRBV30 with TRBJ1-5; TRBD1 agrees at 7 bases. Germline CDR1 and CDR2: GTSNPN and SVGIG (reference sequence). The CDR3 consists of 15 residues. The ends lost 0 bases at V and 9 bases at J; junction bases unmatched: 11. For the CDR3, the DNA is TGTGCCTGGAGTGTAGACAGGGCTGCCCGACGGCCCCAGCATTTT. Its protein is CAWSVDRAARRPQHF.

The chain is built from TRBV11-2 and TRBJ2-4, with 11 bases identical to TRBD2. Trimming took 6 bases from V and 0 from J; bases not matched to a gene: 19. Germline-derived CDR1 and CDR2 are SGHAT and FQNNGV. The CDR3 spans 21 residues. The CDR3 DNA is TGTGCCAGCAGTCCACGGCTGACTAGCGGGATGAGGGTTGAAGCCAAAAACATTCAGTACTTC. Translated, it gives CASSPRLTSGMRVEAKNIQYF.

In its sample, this clonotype was seen once. This rearrangement joins TRBV12-3 or TRBV12-4 to TRBJ2-7; 7 bases match TRBD2. The CDR3 consists of 15 residues. The V segment lost 3 bases and the J segment 5 bases; nucleotides outside the gene matches: 10. CDR3 residues: CASSFWGRAGDEQYF. As DNA, the CDR3 is TGTGCCAGCAGTTTTTGGGGGAGGGCCGGGGACGAGCAGTACTTC.

There are a few counts of this clonotype. The genes are TRBV2 and TRBJ2-2; 8 bases align to TRBD2. V lost 7 bases, J lost 3 bases, and 7 bases stayed unmatched. CDR1 SNHLY and CDR2 FYNNEI come from the germline V gene. The CDR3 covers 15 residues. CDR3 amino acids: CASNKRTSHTGELFF. The CDR3 DNA is TGTGCCAGCAATAAAAGGACTAGCCACACCGGGGAGCTGTTTTTT.

This clonotype showed up just a few times. This chain uses TRBV18 with TRBJ1-1; D is ambiguous. Germline lookup yields CDR1 KGHSH and CDR2 LQKENI. This CDR3 has 14 residues. V was shortened by 1 base and J by 0 bases, with 6 bases between the two germline ends. The CDR3 region is CASSPQLMNTEAFF. CDR3 DNA: TGTGCCAGCTCACCACAGCTTATGAACACTGAAGCTTTCTTT.

Many counts were recorded for this clonotype. The rearrangement uses TRBV27 and TRBJ2-2; 8 bases line up with TRBD1. J gave up 6 bases and V 7 bases, and 7 bases lay outside the gene matches. The CDR3 has 14 amino acids. CDR1 and CDR2 (germline): MNHEY, SMNVEV (reference sequence). DNA for the CDR3: TGTGCCAGCACCTCACTGACAGGGGCCGGGGAGCTGTTTTTT. Translated, it gives CASTSLTGAGELFF.

The V gene is TRBV7-2, the J gene TRBJ1-2; D gene uncertain. Trimming left V 3 bases short and J 8 bases short, with 13 bases between. The germline gives CDR1 SGHTA, CDR2 FQGNSA. This CDR3 contains 13 residues. CDR3 bases: TGTGCCAGCAGCTTGGCAGGATCGGCCGGCTACACCTTC. Translation: CASSLAGSAGYTF.

The rearrangement uses TRBV11-1 and TRBJ1-2; D not certain. Germline lookup yields CDR1 SGHAT and CDR2 FQDESV (reference sequence). This CDR3 contains 18 residues. V shed 4 bases and J shed 0 bases, with 21 bases lying between them. The CDR3 sequence is CASSSRVGFMDANYGYTF. The CDR3 DNA follows: TGTGCCAGCAGCTCGCGCGTCGGTTTCATGGACGCTAACTATGGCTACACCTTC.

This CDR3 is CASSLVPGLAQETQYF. The CDR3 nucleotides are TGCGCCAGCAGCTTGGTACCGGGACTAGCCCAAGAGACCCAGTACTTC. This rearrangement joins TRBV5-1 to TRBJ2-5; 9 bases are shared with TRBD2. Trimming took 0 bases from V and 1 from J; bases not matched to a gene: 4. The V gene's germline CDR1 is SGHRS and CDR2 YFSETQ. CDR3 size: 16 residues.

This clonotype was picked up many times. The genes are TRBV10-3 and TRBJ2-7; TRBD2 agrees at 7 bases. The CDR3 totals 13 residues. Germline V gene lookup returns CDR1 ENHRY and CDR2 SYGVKD. After removal of 5 bases from V and 5 bases from J, the junction contained 6 bases not matched to a gene. CDR3 nucleotide sequence: TGTGCCATCAGTCGGGAGGTCGCCCACGAGCAGTACTTC. Its translation: CAISREVAHEQYF.

This rearrangement joins TRBV10-1 to TRBJ2-1; D might be TRBD1 (6 bases). The CDR3 sequence is 12 residues long. V lost 5 bases to trimming and J lost 15 bases, with 17 bases between them. Germline V gene sequence: CDR1 WNHNN, CDR2 SYGVQD (reference sequence). This CDR3 is CASSIVGTLLFF. In DNA form, the CDR3 reads TGCGCCAGCAGTATCGTCGGGACACTTTTGTTCTTC.